These T cell receptor beta chains were read from a single sample in a study of T-cell reconstitution after alpha-beta-depleted transplantation in children. MiXCR, applied by TCRdb to the PCR reads, yields one record per CDR3 protein. Of over 120,000 distinct CDR3 sequences listed, 8% to 10% are singletons. The specimen was PBMCs, mostly from graft donor cells, collected 180 days after TCRalphabeta/CD19-depleted stem cell transplant. The receptors come from a female patient aged 2 to 10 who had a stem cell transplant for congenital amegakaryocytic thrombocytopenia, so the T cells may come from the graft donor. CDR3s include the opening cysteine and the closing phenylalanine or tryptophan. A D gene is named only where the DNA matches it firmly. Clone sizes are given selectively: once, few, many, or a class where the clone is expanded.

CDR3aa,CDR3nt,abundance,d_gene,v_gene,j_gene,len
CATSDPGLSETQYF,TGTGCCACCAGTGACCCGGGACTGTCGGAGACCCAGTACTTC,many,-,TRBV24-1,TRBJ2-5,14
CASSGQGSNTEAFF,TGTGCCAGCAGCGGACAGGGGTCGAACACTGAAGCTTTCTTT,many,TRBD1,TRBV9,TRBJ1-1,14
CASSRTGQALYEQYF,TGTGCCAGCAGCCGGACGGGACAAGCCCTCTACGAGCAGTACTTC,many,-,TRBV7-6,TRBJ2-7,15
CASSLVILAHNEQFF,TGCGCCAGCAGCTTGGTAATACTAGCCCACAATGAGCAGTTCTTC,many,-,TRBV5-1,TRBJ2-1,15
CASVWTGSTDTQYF,TGTGCCAGCGTTTGGACAGGTAGCACAGATACGCAGTATTTT,-,TRBD1,TRBV6-5,TRBJ2-3,14
CASSLGGGAPDTQYF,TGTGCCAGCAGCTTAGGTGGGGGGGCCCCGGATACGCAGTATTTT,-,-,TRBV7-3,TRBJ2-3,15
CASTSYGGHTEAFF,TGTGCCAGCACCTCATATGGGGGGCACACTGAAGCTTTCTTT,many,-,TRBV12-3/TRBV12-4,TRBJ1-1,14
CASSFFQGQETQYF,TGTGCCAGCAGCTTTTTTCAGGGCCAAGAGACCCAGTACTTC,many,-,TRBV11-3,TRBJ2-5,14
CASSHWDLAGVYEQYF,TGCGCCAGCAGCCACTGGGACTTAGCGGGAGTCTACGAGCAGTACTTC,many,TRBD2,TRBV5-1,TRBJ2-7,16
CASHTIKMAGGGSGANVLTF,TGTGCCAGCCATACCATCAAAATGGCAGGGGGCGGCTCTGGGGCCAACGTCCTGACTTTC,-,TRBD1,TRBV28,TRBJ2-6,20
CATGELTGGYGYTF,TGTGCCACCGGGGAATTGACAGGGGGATATGGCTACACCTTC,many,TRBD1,TRBV28,TRBJ1-2,14
CASSSGTGVYYEQYF,TGCGCCAGCAGCTCCGGGACAGGGGTTTACTACGAGCAGTACTTC,many,TRBD1,TRBV5-1,TRBJ2-7,15
CASSPEGQITDTQYF,TGTGCCAGCTCACCCGAGGGACAGATCACAGATACGCAGTATTTT,few,TRBD1,TRBV18,TRBJ2-3,15
CASKESLATWDQYF,TGTGCCAGCAAAGAGTCACTAGCGACTTGGGACCAGTACTTC,many,TRBD2,TRBV6-1,TRBJ2-5,14
CASSLAGGPYEQYF,TGTGCCAGCAGCTTAGCAGGGGGCCCCTACGAGCAGTACTTC,many,TRBD1,TRBV7-6,TRBJ2-7,14
CASGPTGSSTGELFF,TGCGCCAGCGGACCGACAGGATCTTCCACCGGGGAGCTGTTTTTT,-,-,TRBV5-1,TRBJ2-2,15
CARGPGRSPYGYTF,TGTGCCAGGGGCCCGGGGCGGTCCCCCTATGGCTACACCTTC,-,-,TRBV5-3,TRBJ1-2,14
CASSLSGTSGHSSTDTQYF,TGTGCCAGCAGCTTGTCCGGGACTAGCGGTCATTCTAGCACAGATACGCAGTATTTT,few,TRBD2,TRBV7-6,TRBJ2-3,19
CSAIPGRSDTEAFF,TGCAGTGCTATCCCAGGAAGGTCTGACACTGAAGCTTTCTTT,many,-,TRBV20-1,TRBJ1-1,14
CASSLVKERDGYTF,TGTGCCAGCAGCTTAGTAAAAGAGAGAGATGGCTACACCTTC,many,-,TRBV7-9,TRBJ1-2,14
CATSRDGWGTSGRNEQFF,TGTGCCACCAGCAGAGATGGATGGGGGACTAGCGGGAGGAATGAGCAGTTCTTC,many,TRBD2,TRBV15,TRBJ2-1,18
CASTADRGYGYTF,TGTGCCAGCACCGCGGACAGGGGCTATGGCTACACCTTC,few,TRBD1,TRBV6-1,TRBJ1-2,13
CASSLAVGKGDTQYF,TGCGCCAGCAGCTTGGCCGTGGGGAAGGGAGATACGCAGTATTTT,many,-,TRBV5-1,TRBJ2-3,15
CASSHPGLAGQAETQYF,TGTGCCAGCAGTCACCCGGGACTAGCGGGACAGGCGGAGACCCAGTACTTC,few,TRBD2,TRBV6-5,TRBJ2-5,17
CASSPTSGQETQYF,TGTGCCAGCAGCCCTACTAGCGGCCAAGAGACCCAGTACTTC,many,TRBD2,TRBV7-9,TRBJ2-5,14
CASSLAQGVRETQYF,TGCGCCAGCAGCTTGGCCCAAGGGGTTCGAGAGACCCAGTACTTC,-,-,TRBV5-1,TRBJ2-5,15
CASSLGAGNSYEQYF,TGTGCCAGCAGCTTGGGCGCAGGTAACTCCTACGAGCAGTACTTC,few,-,TRBV5-4,TRBJ2-7,15
CASSWGPSYEQYF,TGTGCCAGCAGCTGGGGACCATCCTACGAGCAGTACTTC,-,-,TRBV7-9,TRBJ2-7,13
CASSFTWTGGAHNEQFF,TGTGCCAGCAGTTTCACCTGGACAGGGGGGGCGCACAATGAGCAGTTCTTC,few,TRBD1,TRBV27,TRBJ2-1,17
CASSQGLAELSKSQFF,TGTGCCAGCAGCCAAGGTCTAGCGGAGCTCTCTAAGTCGCAGTTCTTC,few,TRBD2,TRBV4-2,TRBJ2-1,16
CASSKSENRDLGNTIYF,TGTGCCAGCAGCAAATCGGAAAACCGGGACCTCGGAAACACCATATATTTT,many,-,TRBV21-1,TRBJ1-3,17
CASSLTAGDTDTQYF,TGTGCCAGCAGCCTGACAGCGGGAGACACAGATACGCAGTATTTT,many,TRBD2,TRBV7-9,TRBJ2-3,15
CSARDVQAGGSYNEQFF,TGCAGTGCTAGAGATGTCCAAGCGGGAGGCTCCTACAATGAGCAGTTCTTC,few,TRBD2,TRBV20-1,TRBJ2-1,17
CASSSHRWREGENEQFF,TGCGCCAGCAGCTCCCACCGTTGGCGGGAGGGTGAAAATGAGCAGTTCTTC,few,TRBD2,TRBV5-1,TRBJ2-1,17
CASSKDSGGWGNEQFF,TGTGCCAGCAGCAAAGATAGCGGGGGGTGGGGCAATGAGCAGTTCTTC,-,TRBD2,TRBV7-6,TRBJ2-1,16
CASSLVHEQYF,TGTGCCAGCAGCTTAGTTCACGAGCAGTACTTC,many,-,TRBV7-8,TRBJ2-7,11
CASSVDGQGPEQYF,TGTGCCAGCAGCGTAGATGGACAGGGGCCCGAGCAGTACTTC,many,TRBD1,TRBV9,TRBJ2-7,14
CASSLGGQQTYEQYF,TGTGCCAGCAGCTTAGGGGGACAACAGACCTACGAGCAGTACTTC,-,-,TRBV11-2,TRBJ2-7,15
CASSSDVIGQLFQPQHF,TGTGCCAGCAGTTCGGACGTTATTGGACAGTTGTTTCAGCCCCAGCATTTT,many,-,TRBV28,TRBJ1-5,17
CASSDSDSSTDTQYF,TGTGCCAGCAGTGATTCAGACTCGAGCACAGATACGCAGTATTTT,many,-,TRBV2,TRBJ2-3,15
CASSLRIRADYNSPLHF,TGTGCCAGCAGTTTACGAATTCGAGCCGACTATAATTCACCCCTCCACTTT,many,-,TRBV12-3/TRBV12-4,TRBJ1-6,17
CASSLAWDNYGYTF,TGCGCCAGCAGCTTGGCCTGGGATAACTATGGCTACACCTTC,many,-,TRBV5-1,TRBJ1-2,14
CSASTSGRTAYEQYF,TGCAGTGCGAGTACTAGCGGGAGGACGGCCTACGAGCAGTACTTC,few,TRBD2,TRBV20-1,TRBJ2-7,15
CASNPDREGTGELFF,TGTGCCAGCAACCCGGACAGGGAGGGCACCGGGGAGCTGTTTTTT,many,-,TRBV12-3/TRBV12-4,TRBJ2-2,15
CASSYRPGAAFNEKLFF,TGTGCCAGCAGTTATCGCCCAGGGGCAGCCTTTAATGAAAAACTGTTTTTT,many,-,TRBV6-2/TRBV6-3,TRBJ1-4,17
CATSDPWRALNEQFF,TGTGCCACCAGTGATCCGTGGCGGGCCTTGAATGAGCAGTTCTTC,many,-,TRBV24-1,TRBJ2-1,15
CASSQETAGGFSYEQYF,TGCGCCAGCAGCCAAGAAACGGCAGGGGGGTTCTCCTACGAGCAGTACTTC,-,-,TRBV4-1,TRBJ2-7,17
CASSLVVLAALAKNIQYF,TGTGCCAGCAGCTTAGTGGTACTAGCGGCGTTAGCCAAAAACATTCAGTACTTC,-,TRBD2,TRBV7-8,TRBJ2-4,18
CASSSGKLSSGNTIYF,TGTGCCAGCAGCTCCGGAAAGCTTAGCTCTGGAAACACCATATATTTT,many,-,TRBV5-5,TRBJ1-3,16
CASSLTGEWGDTF,TGTGCCAGCAGTTTAACAGGGGAGTGGGGCGACACCTTC,-,TRBD1,TRBV12-3/TRBV12-4,TRBJ1-2,13
CASSTSSRDTQYF,TGTGCCAGCAGCACGAGTAGTAGAGATACGCAGTATTTT,-,-,TRBV9,TRBJ2-3,13